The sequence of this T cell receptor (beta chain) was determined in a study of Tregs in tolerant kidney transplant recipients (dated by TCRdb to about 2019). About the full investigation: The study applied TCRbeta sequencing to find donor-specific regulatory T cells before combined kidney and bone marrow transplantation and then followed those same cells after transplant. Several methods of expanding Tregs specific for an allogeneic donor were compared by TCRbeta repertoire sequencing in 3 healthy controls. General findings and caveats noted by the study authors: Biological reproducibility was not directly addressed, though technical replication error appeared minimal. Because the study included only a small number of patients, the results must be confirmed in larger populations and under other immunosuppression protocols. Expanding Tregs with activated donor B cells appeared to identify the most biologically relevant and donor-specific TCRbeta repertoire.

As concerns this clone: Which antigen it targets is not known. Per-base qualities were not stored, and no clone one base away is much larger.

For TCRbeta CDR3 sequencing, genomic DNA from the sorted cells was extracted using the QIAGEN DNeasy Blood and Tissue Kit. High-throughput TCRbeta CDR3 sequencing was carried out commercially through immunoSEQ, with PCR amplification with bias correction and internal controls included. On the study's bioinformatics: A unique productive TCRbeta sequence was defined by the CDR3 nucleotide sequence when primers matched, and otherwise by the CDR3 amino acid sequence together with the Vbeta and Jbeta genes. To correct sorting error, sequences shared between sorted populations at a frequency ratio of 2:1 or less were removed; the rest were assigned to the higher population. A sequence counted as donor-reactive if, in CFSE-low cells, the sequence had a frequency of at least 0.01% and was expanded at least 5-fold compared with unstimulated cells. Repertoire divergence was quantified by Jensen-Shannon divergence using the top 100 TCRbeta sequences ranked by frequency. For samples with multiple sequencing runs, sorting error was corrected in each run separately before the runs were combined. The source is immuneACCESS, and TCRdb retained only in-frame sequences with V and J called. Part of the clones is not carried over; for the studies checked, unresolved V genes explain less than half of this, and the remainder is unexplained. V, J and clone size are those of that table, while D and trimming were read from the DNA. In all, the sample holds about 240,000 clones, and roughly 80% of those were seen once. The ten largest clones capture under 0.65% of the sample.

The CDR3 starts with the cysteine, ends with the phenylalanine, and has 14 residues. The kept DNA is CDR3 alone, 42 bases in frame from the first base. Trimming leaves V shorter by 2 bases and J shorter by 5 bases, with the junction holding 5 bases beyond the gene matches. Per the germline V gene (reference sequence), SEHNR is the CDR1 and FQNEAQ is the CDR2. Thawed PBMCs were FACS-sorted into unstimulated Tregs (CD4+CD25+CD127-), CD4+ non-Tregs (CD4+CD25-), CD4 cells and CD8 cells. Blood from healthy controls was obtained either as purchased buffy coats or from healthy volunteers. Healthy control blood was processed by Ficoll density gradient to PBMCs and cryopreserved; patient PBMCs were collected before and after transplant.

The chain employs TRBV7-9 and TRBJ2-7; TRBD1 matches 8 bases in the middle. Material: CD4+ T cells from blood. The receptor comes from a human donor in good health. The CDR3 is CASSLTGGYHEQYF. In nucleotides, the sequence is TGTGCCAGCAGCTTAACAGGGGGTTACCACGAGCAGTACTTC.